This T cell receptor (beta chain) was captured by sequencing in a study of blood T cell repertoires in COVID-19. Assay: immunoSEQ multiplex PCR; the TCRdb copy retains only in-frame clones and omits some. The repertoire consists of some 110,000 clones, with about 89% occurring once and the leading ten covering about 4.5%. The CDR3 runs 14 residues. Trimming removed 6 bases from V and 6 bases from J; junction bases left unmatched: 8. CDR1 and CDR2 from the germline V gene are SGHRS and YFSETQ. The chain couples TRBV5-1 to TRBJ2-2, with 7 bases that match TRBD1. Sequencing used peripheral blood. This sequence was found in a man between 40 and 49 years old with acute or convalescent COVID-19. The CDR3 nucleotides are TGCGCCAGCACCGGGACAGCCGGACCCGGGGAGCTGTTTTTT. The encoded protein is CASTGTAGPGELFF.